Listed below are T cell receptor beta chains from one sample, sequenced in a study of PD-L1 blockade in urothelial cancer. Sequenced by immunoSEQ multiplex PCR; TCRdb stores in-frame clones only, minus some. The table lists approximately 38,000 clones, roughly 91% of them singletons. Sequences were derived from PBMCs, sampled around atezolizumab (anti-PD-L1) treatment. These receptors were taken from a man between 60 and 75 years old with urothelial cancer. CDR3s include the opening cysteine and the closing phenylalanine or tryptophan. The order of the fields is J gene, D gene, clone size, V gene, CDR3 protein, CDR3 DNA. A D gene is named only where the DNA matches it firmly. Clone size appears in some rows only: once, few, many, or a class for an expanded clone.

J gene: TRBJ1-2; D gene: TRBD1; clone size: NA; V gene: TRBV5-5; CDR3 protein: CASSPGQGGGYTF; CDR3 DNA: TGTGCCAGCAGCCCGGGACAGGGGGGTGGCTACACCTTC
J gene: TRBJ2-3; D gene: TRBD2; clone size: NA; V gene: TRBV5-1; CDR3 protein: CASSLGAGGAADTQYF; CDR3 DNA: TGCGCCAGCAGCTTGGGAGCGGGAGGCGCGGCAGATACGCAGTATTTT
J gene: TRBJ2-5; D gene: NA; clone size: few; V gene: TRBV6-1; CDR3 protein: CASSEPGDGASAQYF; CDR3 DNA: TGTGCCAGCAGTGAGCCGGGGGACGGGGCGTCGGCCCAGTACTTC
J gene: TRBJ1-1; D gene: NA; clone size: NA; V gene: TRBV2; CDR3 protein: CASNQQGMNTEAFF; CDR3 DNA: TGTGCCAGCAACCAACAGGGAATGAACACTGAAGCTTTCTTT
J gene: TRBJ2-5; D gene: NA; clone size: NA; V gene: TRBV21-1; CDR3 protein: CASRLAVGETQYF; CDR3 DNA: TGTGCCAGCCGGCTAGCGGTAGGGGAGACCCAGTACTTC
J gene: TRBJ2-5; D gene: NA; clone size: few; V gene: TRBV29-1; CDR3 protein: CSVGSARETQYF; CDR3 DNA: TGCAGCGTTGGAAGCGCCCGTGAGACCCAGTACTTC
J gene: TRBJ2-7; D gene: NA; clone size: NA; V gene: TRBV29-1; CDR3 protein: CSVGGAVGETYEQYF; CDR3 DNA: TGCAGCGTTGGTGGGGCAGTGGGTGAGACCTACGAGCAGTACTTC
J gene: TRBJ2-2; D gene: TRBD2; clone size: NA; V gene: TRBV6-5; CDR3 protein: CASKDVAGGAGELFF; CDR3 DNA: TGTGCCAGCAAGGATGTAGCGGGGGGCGCCGGGGAGCTGTTTTTT
J gene: TRBJ1-5; D gene: NA; clone size: NA; V gene: TRBV4-1; CDR3 protein: CASSPRDLVDNQPQHF; CDR3 DNA: TGCGCCAGCAGCCCGAGAGATTTGGTCGATAATCAGCCCCAGCATTTT
J gene: TRBJ2-5; D gene: NA; clone size: NA; V gene: TRBV5-1; CDR3 protein: CASSLELGRETQYF; CDR3 DNA: TGCGCCAGCAGCTTGGAGTTGGGGCGGGAGACCCAGTACTTC
J gene: TRBJ2-3; D gene: NA; clone size: NA; V gene: TRBV10-3; CDR3 protein: CAISPRTPTDTQYF; CDR3 DNA: TGTGCCATCAGCCCCAGAACCCCCACAGATACGCAGTATTTT
J gene: TRBJ1-5; D gene: NA; clone size: NA; V gene: TRBV5-1; CDR3 protein: CASSLASGGVYQPQHF; CDR3 DNA: TGCGCCAGCAGCTTGGCCTCGGGAGGAGTCTATCAGCCCCAGCATTTT
J gene: TRBJ1-2; D gene: TRBD1; clone size: NA; V gene: TRBV9; CDR3 protein: CASSAWDRGLYGYTF; CDR3 DNA: TGTGCCAGCAGCGCCTGGGACAGGGGCCTTTATGGCTACACCTTC
J gene: TRBJ2-7; D gene: TRBD2; clone size: NA; V gene: TRBV14; CDR3 protein: CASSPRLAGGPLTYEQYF; CDR3 DNA: TGTGCCAGCAGCCCCCGACTAGCGGGAGGGCCTCTAACCTACGAGCAGTACTTC
J gene: TRBJ2-3; D gene: TRBD2; clone size: NA; V gene: TRBV14; CDR3 protein: CASSQDGGRAEDTQYF; CDR3 DNA: TGTGCCAGCAGCCAAGATGGAGGGAGGGCCGAAGATACGCAGTATTTT
J gene: TRBJ2-3; D gene: TRBD2; clone size: NA; V gene: TRBV28; CDR3 protein: CASRLAGTSSLSSTDTQYF; CDR3 DNA: TGTGCCAGCAGGCTTGCCGGGACTAGCTCCCTCTCTAGCACAGATACGCAGTATTTT
J gene: TRBJ1-1; D gene: NA; clone size: NA; V gene: TRBV14; CDR3 protein: CASSQGYGPNTEAFF; CDR3 DNA: TGTGCCAGCAGCCAAGGTTATGGGCCGAACACTGAAGCTTTCTTT
J gene: TRBJ1-2; D gene: NA; clone size: NA; V gene: TRBV19; CDR3 protein: CASRTVGGYTF; CDR3 DNA: TGTGCCAGTAGGACAGTCGGTGGCTACACCTTC